A single T cell receptor (beta chain) is shown here with its context. The antigen is not known. TCRdb re-processed the PCR reads through MiXCR. This sample has 30,000 to 45,000 clones, with around half found just once. The CDR3 has 14 amino acids. CDR1 LGHDT and CDR2 YNNKEL come from the germline V gene (reference sequence). Trimming took 3 bases from V and 5 from J; bases not matched to a gene: 6. The data are from a study of metastatic and nonmetastatic thyroid tumors. Findings and limits, study-wide: Benign nodules reportedly had significantly lower TCR beta diversity than malignant thyroid tumors in blood and tumor.

No treatment of any kind had been given to any patient before thyroid surgery. Sequenced input: tumor tissue. This TCR derives from a male donor with papillary thyroid cancer or a benign thyroid nodule (not recorded which). Some clones in this sample may be carry-over from other donors' samples. The chain uses TRBV3-1 and TRBJ2-7, with 8 bases identical to TRBD2. The CDR3 spells CASSHGREVNEQYF. The CDR3 bases are TGTGCCAGCAGCCACGGGCGGGAGGTCAACGAGCAGTACTTC.